This is a list of T cell receptor beta chains from one sample in a study of OX40 agonist ivuxolimab in advanced cancers. Repertoires were generated with immunoSEQ multiplex PCR, while TCRdb's copy carries only in-frame clones and drops some. The repertoire has 25,000 to 30,000 clones, around four fifths of them found once; the top ten carry 26%. The input for sequencing was CD4+ or CD8+ T cells sorted from blood, taken in a trial of the OX40 agonist ivuxolimab. These receptors were taken from an adult with an advanced solid tumor such as melanoma, head and neck, liver or kidney cancer. Each CDR3 is given with its conserved first and last residue. Each record gives: J gene, clone size, V gene, D gene, CDR3 DNA, CDR3 protein. A D gene is named only where the DNA matches it firmly. Not all rows give a size; the values are once, few, many and, for expanded clones, a class.

J gene: TRBJ2-6
clone size: once
V gene: TRBV7-8
D gene: -
CDR3 DNA: TGTGCCAGCAGCCTCTGGACCCCACAAAGTCGGGCCAACGTCCTGACTTTC
CDR3 protein: CASSLWTPQSRANVLTF

J gene: TRBJ2-7
clone size: -
V gene: TRBV11-2
D gene: TRBD2
CDR3 DNA: TGTGCCAGCAGCTTAGGCCCGGGACTAGCCAACGAGCAGTACTTC
CDR3 protein: CASSLGPGLANEQYF

J gene: TRBJ2-7
clone size: -
V gene: TRBV2
D gene: -
CDR3 DNA: TGTGCCACCATTCCGGGCGGATTCTCCTACGAGCAGTACTTC
CDR3 protein: CATIPGGFSYEQYF

J gene: TRBJ1-4
clone size: -
V gene: TRBV15
D gene: -
CDR3 DNA: TGTGCCACCAGGACCCTAATGGGGCCTAATGAAAAACTGTTTTTT
CDR3 protein: CATRTLMGPNEKLFF

J gene: TRBJ1-1
clone size: -
V gene: TRBV5-1
D gene: TRBD1
CDR3 DNA: TGCGCCAGCAGCCCCAGGGGGGTCGGCACTGAAGCTTTCTTT
CDR3 protein: CASSPRGVGTEAFF

J gene: TRBJ2-2
clone size: few
V gene: TRBV9
D gene: -
CDR3 DNA: TGTGCCAGCAGCGTACCCCGGGACCGAGCGAACACCGGGGAGCTGTTTTTT
CDR3 protein: CASSVPRDRANTGELFF

J gene: TRBJ1-2
clone size: -
V gene: TRBV4-3
D gene: TRBD1
CDR3 DNA: TGCGCCAGCAGCCAAGACAGGGAGACAGGGGCGATCAGTGGCTACACCTTC
CDR3 protein: CASSQDRETGAISGYTF

J gene: TRBJ1-2
clone size: -
V gene: TRBV4-1
D gene: TRBD1
CDR3 DNA: TGCGCCAGCAGCCCCTGGGACAGGACATTATATGGCTACACCTTC
CDR3 protein: CASSPWDRTLYGYTF

J gene: TRBJ2-1
clone size: -
V gene: TRBV7-8
D gene: -
CDR3 DNA: TGTGCCAGCAGCTACCCCGGTGAGGTCAATGAGCAGTTCTTC
CDR3 protein: CASSYPGEVNEQFF

J gene: TRBJ2-7
clone size: -
V gene: TRBV21-1
D gene: -
CDR3 DNA: TGTGCCAGCAGCAAACCCAGGGGAGGGGAAGACGGCGAGCAGTACTTC
CDR3 protein: CASSKPRGGEDGEQYF

J gene: TRBJ2-7
clone size: -
V gene: TRBV4-3
D gene: TRBD1
CDR3 DNA: TGCGCCAGCAGCCAGAGACAGGGGAGTACCTACGAGCAGTACTTC
CDR3 protein: CASSQRQGSTYEQYF

J gene: TRBJ1-2
clone size: -
V gene: TRBV30
D gene: -
CDR3 DNA: TGTGCCTGGACGTGGGGGAACTATGGCTACACCTTC
CDR3 protein: CAWTWGNYGYTF

J gene: TRBJ1-2
clone size: -
V gene: TRBV7-9
D gene: TRBD1
CDR3 DNA: TGTGCCAGCAGCAATTATGAGGGGGCTGAAGGCTACACCTTC
CDR3 protein: CASSNYEGAEGYTF

J gene: TRBJ1-1
clone size: -
V gene: TRBV15
D gene: TRBD1
CDR3 DNA: TGTGCCACCAGCAGAAAAAGGTCAACAGGGGGCCCGGGCACTGAAGCTTTCTTT
CDR3 protein: CATSRKRSTGGPGTEAFF